Sequencing of this T cell receptor beta chain was carried out in a study of cytomegalovirus exposure and HLA in healthy donors (dated by TCRdb to about 2017). Background for the entire study: In an earlier analysis of 550 to 750 of the donors, around 290 Gb of sequence data and about 110 million unique TCR beta sequences from about 179 million T cells were reported. An early release covering 550 to 700 HLA-typed donors comprised about 300 gigabases of sequencing data and roughly 85 million unique TCR sequences. Of the 300 to 500 genotyped donors, 81% were placed in the genetic ancestry cluster associated with self-reported Caucasian donors. The study was designed to test whether signatures of past pathogen exposure could be identified by cataloging public T cell receptors. The study used immunosequencing to profile the T cell repertoires of several hundred subjects and linked those repertoires to cytomegalovirus serostatus. Along with the roughly 670-subject first cohort, a separate validation cohort of around 110 different subjects was used. The study combined high-throughput TCR immunosequencing, statistical association of individual TCRs with disease status, and machine learning to predict cytomegalovirus infection status. To study patterns of TCR occurrence, a later analysis re-analyzed previously published TCR beta repertoires from 650 to 750 donors and added high-resolution HLA genotyping. Rather than using new phenotypic data, the later analysis identified candidate immune exposures from TCR beta sequences and from how often those sequences occurred across donors. An earlier analysis of 450 to 750 of the donors used high-throughput TCR beta sequencing to judge whether each TCR beta V gene segment behaved as functional or pseudogenic. Alongside the repertoire data, information on donor age, sex, ethnicity and CMV serostatus was compiled. A later genetic analysis used genome-wide SNP genotypes for about 65% of the roughly 670 donors, treating that subset as a discovery cohort. All discovery cohort repertoires had been generated using a single sequencing platform. HLA typing included class I and class II loci at four-digit resolution. The number of typed donors differed by locus: about 629-630 for A, B, C, DRB1 and DQB1; some 500 for DQA1; roughly 600 for DPA1; and roughly 450 for DPB1. Because of strong linkage in the cohort, four or five DR-DQ haplotypes were treated as single units for association and clustering. On average, over 200,000 unique TCR beta nucleotide sequences were sequenced per donor among some 430 genotyped donors of the cohort, with roughly 18% of those sequences being non-productive. Overall results and qualifications from the work: Because HLA typing was unavailable for some donors at each locus, only the typed subset was used in association tests. In an earlier analysis of approximately 590 of the donors, most TCR beta V segments appeared in productive rearrangements about 87% or about 30% of the time, broadly matching IMGT annotations. Cytomegalovirus status was reported to be diagnosed by the classifier with high specificity and sensitivity in both the original and validation cohorts. A further reported finding was that TCR beta sequences accurately predicted the HLA-A and HLA-B alleles for most subjects in the first cohort. Roughly 17 rarely observed V segments, including chromosome 9 orphons, were excluded from the earlier analysis of a few hundred of the donors because counts were too low. The sequencing pipeline was judged likely to have produced a cluster of highly shared sequence variants as a technical artifact. The presence/absence analyses assumed that sequencing depth was roughly uniform across donors, and that assumption may not be true. Linkage disequilibrium might explain the correlated functional status among segregating V segments, but an unknown experimental factor could not be excluded. A later analysis found that HLA-associated TCR beta chains were more clonally expanded and had lower generation probabilities than equally common non-associated chains. CMV serostatus was the only immune exposure information available for the cohort. In this cohort, only TCR beta chains were sequenced, and detectable features were limited by the absence of alpha or paired-chain data. In a later analysis, most CMV-associated TCR beta chains were found to appear HLA-restricted, with HLA associations seemingly driven largely by CMV exposure. A later genetic analysis reported fewer N-insertions in productive TCRs among donors in an Asian-associated ancestry cluster than the approximately 670-donor mean. A later analysis found that TCR association rates varied across HLA loci, with DRB1 alleles showing the most associated TCRs and HLA-C alleles the fewest. Some IMGT-functional V segments, including TRBV6-2 and TRBV6-3, could not be told apart with the 87-base-pair reads, so those segments were excluded. V-gene and J-gene trimming of TCR beta chains was associated with a missense DCLRE1C variant in a later genetic analysis, and the association was replicated in an independent cohort. Most TCR sequences were seen in very few donors, while some public TCRs were found in many individuals. It was suggested by the authors that the approach could potentially be generalized to other disease states and immunological phenotypes. The study listed approximately 150 TCR beta chains as associated with cytomegalovirus. When HLA alleles, especially DR and DQ, strongly co-occurred, attributing TCR associations to individual alleles was difficult. In a later analysis, around 17,000 TCR beta sequences were associated with specific HLA alleles at a false discovery rate of 0.05. In vitro tests confirmed that three of the cytomegalovirus-associated TCR beta chains recognize cytomegalovirus antigens. In a later analysis, several top co-occurrence clusters were reported to appear linked to parvovirus B19, influenza, CMV and Epstein-Barr virus.

Receptor libraries were prepared by the immunoSEQ multiplex PCR assay. For the multiplex PCR, a mixture combining 60 forward primers for TCR Vbeta segments and 13 reverse primers for TCR Jbeta segments was used. The CDR3 region of rearranged TCR beta genes was amplified from genomic DNA with a multiplex PCR assay. On the Illumina HiSeq System, the amplified TCR beta libraries were sequenced as 87-base-pair reads. Turning to the authors' computational methods: A later analysis counted tens of millions of unique TCR beta chains across the 550 to 750 repertoires, and some 11 million of these chains were shared by at least two donors. To remove PCR and sequencing errors, raw reads were error-corrected and collapsed into unique sequences using a nearest-neighbor algorithm that merged closely related sequences. To assign V, D and J gene segments, CDR3 sequences were aligned to IMGT reference sequences. For a sequence to be retained, at least a six-nucleotide match to both a V gene segment and a J gene segment was required. Rearrangements were called productive when the CDR3 lacked stop codons and stayed in frame with V and J; all others were non-productive. Following IMGT convention, CDR3 was defined as the stretch from the second conserved V-encoded cysteine up to the conserved J-encoded phenylalanine. Sequences without an unambiguous match to a single V gene segment were excluded from the earlier analysis of a few hundred of the donors. An earlier analysis of almost 600 of the donors classified V segments as functional when productive rearrangements were above 56.7% and as segregating when the standard deviation between donors was above 5%. To diagnose cytomegalovirus status from the catalog of TCR beta chain sequences, a statistical classification framework was built. In a later analysis, TCR nucleotide sequences were compared against IMGT/GENE-DB human TR gene sequences so that V and J genes could be assigned. In a later analysis, CDR3 sequences and most-parsimonious VDJ recombination scenarios were assigned using the TCRdist pipeline. In a later analysis, each TCR beta chain was defined by its CDR3 amino acid sequence together with its V-gene family, and reads lacking a unique V-gene family were excluded. In a later analysis, 450 to 600 highly shared, low-generation-probability nucleotide sequences were removed to address suspected cross-contamination and a sequencing artifact. In a later analysis, a clonal expansion index for each public chain was calculated from normalized within-repertoire ranks of inferred template counts. In a later analysis, generation probabilities were computed with a VDJ recombination model fitted to out-of-frame rearrangements, and the resulting probabilities were checked against IGoR. A later analysis scored TCR-TCR, TCR-HLA and TCR-CMV co-occurrence with hypergeometric tests, applying a repertoire-size bias correction to TCR pairs. False discovery rates were estimated in a later analysis by permuting HLA or CMV assignments 20 times. In a later analysis, co-occurring TCRs were grouped with DBSCAN, and TCRdist sequence similarity was added when clustering was performed within HLA-allele-positive subsets. Repertoires with fewer than 30,000 or more than 120,000 public chains were left out of co-occurrence clustering, as were about 5 repertoires with anomalous nucleotide sharing. What TCRdb holds here is the immuneACCESS table cut down to in-frame rearrangements. Part of the clones is not present; checked against another copy, under half of the missing clones reflect an unresolved V gene, and the others are unexplained. The V and J calls and clone size were taken over from that table, and D and trimming were inferred from the DNA. The sample has about 180,000 clones on record, about four fifths of them singletons. The leading ten clones occupy about 1.9% of the sample.

Of note for this clone: The specificity of this receptor is unknown. The input lacks base qualities; no much larger clone sits a single base away.

There are 14 amino acids in the CDR3, from cysteine to phenylalanine inclusive. Just the 42-base CDR3 DNA is kept, in frame starting at base 1. Based on the germline V gene, the CDR1 and CDR2 sequences are SGHVS and FNYEAQ. V sheds 0 bases and J sheds 0 bases, leaving 6 bases between their ends. In total, approximately 700 healthy bone marrow donors made up the cohort. Cohort members were all nominally healthy when sampled, although unrecorded immune exposures were likely present. The donor was CMV seronegative and was included in the group of about 400 seronegative cohort members. A peripheral blood sample was collected from each donor, and TCR beta sequencing was performed on peripheral blood mononuclear cells. Genomic DNA extraction from the blood cell samples was performed with the Qiagen DNeasy Blood Extraction Kit.

The sequencing input was PBMCs. This TCR was recovered from a woman younger than 45 in good health and CMV-seronegative. This receptor chain uses TRBV7-6 and TRBJ2-7, with the D gene call left open. The DNA reads TGTGCCAGCAGCTTAGCTGCAGGCTCCTACGAGCAGTACTTC. Translated, this gives CASSLAAGSYEQYF.